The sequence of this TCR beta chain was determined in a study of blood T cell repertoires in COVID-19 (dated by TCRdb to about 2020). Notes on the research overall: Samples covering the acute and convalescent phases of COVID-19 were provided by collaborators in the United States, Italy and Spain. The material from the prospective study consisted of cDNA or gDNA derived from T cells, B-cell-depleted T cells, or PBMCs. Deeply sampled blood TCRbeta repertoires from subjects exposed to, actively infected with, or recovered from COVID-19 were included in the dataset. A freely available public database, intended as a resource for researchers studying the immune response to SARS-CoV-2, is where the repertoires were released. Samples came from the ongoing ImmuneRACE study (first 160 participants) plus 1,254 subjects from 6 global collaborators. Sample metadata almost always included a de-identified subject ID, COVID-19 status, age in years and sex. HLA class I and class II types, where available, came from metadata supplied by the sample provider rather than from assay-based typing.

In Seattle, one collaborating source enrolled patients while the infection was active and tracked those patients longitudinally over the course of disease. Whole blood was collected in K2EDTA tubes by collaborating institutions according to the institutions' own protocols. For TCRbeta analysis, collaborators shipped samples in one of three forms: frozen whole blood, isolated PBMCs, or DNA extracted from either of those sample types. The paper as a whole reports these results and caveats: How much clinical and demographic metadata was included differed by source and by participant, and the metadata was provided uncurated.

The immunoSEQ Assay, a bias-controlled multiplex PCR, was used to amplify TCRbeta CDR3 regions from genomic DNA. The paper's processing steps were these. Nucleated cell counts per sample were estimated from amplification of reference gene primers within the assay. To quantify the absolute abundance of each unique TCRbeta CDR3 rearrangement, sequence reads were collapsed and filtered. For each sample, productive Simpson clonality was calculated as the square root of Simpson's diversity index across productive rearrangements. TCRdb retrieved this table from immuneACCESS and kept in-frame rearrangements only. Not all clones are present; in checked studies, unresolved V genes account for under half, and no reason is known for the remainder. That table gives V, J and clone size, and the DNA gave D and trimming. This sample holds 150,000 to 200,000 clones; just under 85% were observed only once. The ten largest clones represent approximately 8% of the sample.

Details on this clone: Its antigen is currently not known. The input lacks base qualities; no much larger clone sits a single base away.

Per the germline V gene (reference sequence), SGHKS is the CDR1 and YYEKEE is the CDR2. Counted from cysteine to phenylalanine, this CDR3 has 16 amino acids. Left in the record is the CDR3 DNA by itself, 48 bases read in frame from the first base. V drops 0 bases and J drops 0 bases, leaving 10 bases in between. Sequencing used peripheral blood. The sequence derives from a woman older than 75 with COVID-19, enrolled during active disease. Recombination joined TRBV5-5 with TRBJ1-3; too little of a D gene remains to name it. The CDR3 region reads CASSLAAPNSGNTIYF. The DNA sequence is TGTGCCAGCAGCTTGGCCGCGCCGAACTCTGGAAACACCATATATTTT.